This T cell receptor (beta chain) was observed in a study of T cells in Graves' hyperthyroidism and ophthalmopathy. Amplified regions were TCR beta CDR3 sequences from RNA transcripts. A set of HTBI primers served as the primers for a first-round RT-PCR of the TCR CDR3. A single record per CDR3 protein comes from TCRdb applying MiXCR to the multiplex PCR reads. The table lists 610,000 or so distinct CDR3 sequences, 46% of them singletons, with more than 7.5% in the top ten. Germline V CDR1 and CDR2: DFQATT, SNEGSKA (reference sequence). V shed 6 bases and J shed 2 bases, with 20 bases lying between them. The length of the CDR3 is 16 residues.

The source of this sequence is a woman aged 18-30 years with Graves' hyperthyroidism. Sequencing input: peripheral blood or thyroid tissue (not recorded which). The chain links TRBV20-1 to TRBJ1-5; TRBD1 is a possible D gene (6 bases). This CDR3 reads CSASSSYRDGNQPQHF. The CDR3 DNA follows: TGCAGTGCCAGCAGTTCCTACAGGGATGGCAATCAGCCCCAGCATTTT.